Shown below are 27 T cell receptor beta chains from a single sample sequenced in a study of cytomegalovirus exposure and HLA in healthy donors. The PCR ran on 60 Vbeta and 13 Jbeta primers. TCRdb's table, derived via immunoSEQ multiplex PCR, lists solely in-frame clones and lacks some. The sample has about 190,000 clones; about three quarters are singletons. Sequenced input: PBMCs. The origin of the receptors is a woman aged 40 to 49 in good health and CMV-seronegative.

The gene calls are TRBV5-4 and TRBJ2-3, with D possibly matching TRBD2 (5 bases). Trimming took 0 bases from V and 7 from J, leaving 15 bases between them. Per germline, CDR1 SGHNT and CDR2 YYREEE (reference sequence). This CDR3 comprises 15 residues. For the CDR3, the DNA is TGTGCCAGCAGCTTGGCTAGCTTATCGGTAAATACGCAGTATTTT. This codes for CASSLASLSVNTQYF.

The chain joins TRBV2 to TRBJ1-5; tentatively, D is TRBD1 (5 bases). The CDR3 spans 15 residues. Germline CDR1 reads SNHLY; CDR2 reads FYNNEI. The germline V and J ends were trimmed by 7 bases and 5 bases, with 18 bases remaining between them. The CDR3 DNA is TGTGCCAGCACCAAGGAAGTTGCAGGGCATCAGCCCCAGCATTTT. It specifies CASTKEVAGHQPQHF. The whole variable domain, remainder taken from reference TRBV2 and TRBJ1-5, is EPEVTQTPSHQVTQMGQEVILRCVPISNHLYFYWYRQILGQKVEFLVSFYNNEISEKSEIFDDQFSVERPDGSNFTLKIRSTKLEDSAMYFCASTKEVAGHQPQHFGDGTRLSIL.

A few counts support this clone. J is TRBJ2-3 and V is TRBV7-2, with D possibly being TRBD1 (6 bases). The CDR3 covers 17 residues. V was clipped by 5 bases and J by 2 bases, with 20 bases between them. From germline, CDR1 is SGHTA and CDR2 FQGNSA. In nucleotides, the CDR3 is TGTGCCAGCAGCACCACTCCGGGACAACTCATCACAGATACGCAGTATTTT. It yields the protein CASSTTPGQLITDTQYF.

This rearrangement joins TRBV5-4 to TRBJ1-1; 11 nucleotides line up with TRBD1. The CDR3 is 18 amino acids. J gave up 0 bases and V 6 bases, and 13 bases lay outside the gene matches. The germline V gene has CDR1 SGHNT and CDR2 YYREEE (reference sequence). The CDR3 nucleotides read TGTGCCAGCACCCCCGGCGGACAGGGGGCGTATATGAACACTGAAGCTTTCTTT. It codes for CASTPGGQGAYMNTEAFF.

The chain is built from TRBV4-3 and TRBJ2-7; tentative D call: TRBD2 (6 bases). Germline CDR1 LGHNA, CDR2 YSLEER. The CDR3 totals 16 residues. The V gene lost 0 bases and the J gene lost 1 base, with 13 bases spanning the gap. Here the CDR3 reads CASSQDKEGKSYEQYV. CDR3 DNA sequence: TGCGCCAGCAGCCAAGATAAGGAGGGAAAGTCCTACGAGCAGTACGTC.

The rearrangement links TRBV2 to TRBJ1-2; the D gene is possibly TRBD1 (6 bases). The CDR3 has 14 amino acids. V lost 7 bases and J lost 8, with 20 bases in between. Germline-derived CDR1 and CDR2 are SNHLY and FYNNEI. CDR3 in amino acids: CASTGGLGSGGYTF. In DNA, the CDR3 is TGTGCCAGCACGGGGGGGCTTGGGTCGGGGGGCTACACCTTC.

The V call is TRBV29-1, the J call TRBJ1-2; TRBD1 is a possible D gene (6 bases). The CDR3 spans 11 residues. V lost 3 bases and J lost 6, with 8 bases in between. Germline assignment: CDR1 SQVTM and CDR2 ANQGSEA. The CDR3 coding sequence is TGCAGCGTTGAGCAGGGGCATGGCTACACCTTC. It is translated as CSVEQGHGYTF.

The chain joins TRBV7-9 to TRBJ1-1; 8 bases fit TRBD1. Germline values: CDR1 SEHNR, CDR2 FQNEAQ (reference sequence). CDR3 length: 16 residues. With 5 bases clipped from V and 2 bases from J, the junction kept 10 bases outside the gene matches. CDR3 in amino acids: CASSPGQVRTNTEAFF. DNA of the CDR3: TGTGCCAGCAGCCCGGGACAGGTCCGGACTAACACTGAAGCTTTCTTT.

This chain connects TRBV19 to TRBJ2-7; D is perhaps TRBD1 (6 bases). Germline lookup yields CDR1 LNHDA and CDR2 SQIVND (reference sequence). With 3 bases removed from V and 3 bases from J, the gap between germline ends came to 12 bases. The CDR3 has 14 amino acids. DNA for the CDR3: TGTGCCAGTAGTATCGCCACAGGGAACTACGAGCAGTACTTC. Translation: CASSIATGNYEQYF.

The V gene is TRBV5-6, the J gene TRBJ2-1, with 7 nucleotides matching TRBD2. Germline CDR1 and CDR2: SGHDT and YYEEEE. J was trimmed by 7 bases and V by 4 bases; bases with no gene match: 8. CDR3 length: 14 amino acids. The CDR3 coding sequence is TGTGCCAGCAGCCCCGGACTAGTAGGGAATGAGCAGTTCTTC. This encodes CASSPGLVGNEQFF.

The chain recombines TRBV29-1 with TRBJ2-7, with TRBD2 matching 12 bases. J was trimmed by 6 bases and V by 6 bases; bases with no gene match: 12. From germline, CDR1 is SQVTM and CDR2 ANQGSEA. CDR3 size: 15 residues. The CDR3 protein is CSVETGLAGPLEQYF. In DNA, the CDR3 is TGCAGCGTGGAGACTGGACTAGCGGGACCGCTCGAGCAGTACTTC.

The chain couples TRBV7-9 to TRBJ1-2, with D uncertain. The V end lost 5 bases, the J end lost 4 bases, and 11 bases lay between the germline ends. Germline V CDR1 and CDR2: SEHNR, FQNEAQ (reference sequence). CDR3 length equals 13 residues. CDR3 sequence (DNA): TGTGCCAGCAGCCTAAACCTTATCTATGGCTACACCTTC. It yields the protein CASSLNLIYGYTF.

This clone was detected a few times. The chain uses TRBV5-5 and TRBJ2-4; 7 positions agree with TRBD2. CDR1 and CDR2 (germline): SGHKS, YYEKEE (reference sequence). The CDR3 runs 15 residues. J gave up 5 bases and V 4 bases, and 9 bases lay outside the gene matches. The CDR3 is CASSGGVGVENIQYF. Here the CDR3 DNA reads TGTGCCAGCAGCGGGGGGGTCGGCGTTGAAAACATTCAGTACTTC.

This clone occurred a few times. The chain combines TRBV7-9 with TRBJ1-4; TRBD1 might be the D (5 bases). The CDR3 is 15 residues long. Trimming took 5 bases from V and 8 from J, leaving 18 bases between them. Germline CDR1 SEHNR, CDR2 FQNEAQ (reference sequence). CDR3 amino acids: CASSPMGGGEEKLFF. CDR3 in DNA: TGTGCCAGCAGCCCCATGGGCGGGGGTGAGGAAAAACTGTTTTTT.

Comment on this clone: This CDR3 is missing its conserved last phenylalanine or tryptophan, likely due to a read error. V is TRBV6-6 and J is TRBJ1-5, with 8 bases lining up with TRBD1. V was pared by 7 bases and J by 4 bases, with 6 bases of the junction left unmatched. The CDR3 loop spans 14 amino acids. Germline V gene data show CDR1 as MNHNY and CDR2 as SVGAGI (reference sequence). The CDR3 sequence is CASTRQGMNQPQHL. The CDR3 DNA reads as TGTGCCAGCACCCGACAGGGGATGAATCAGCCCCAGCATCTT.

This clone was seen a single time. The rearrangement uses TRBV7-2 and TRBJ2-3; TRBD2 agrees at 11 bases. The CDR3 extends over 16 amino acids. The junction had 6 bases not matched to a gene; V was cut back by 5 bases and J by 2 bases. Per the germline V gene, CDR1 is SGHTA and CDR2 is FQGNSA. The CDR3 protein is CASSQGTSGITDTQYF. CDR3 in DNA: TGTGCCAGCAGCCAAGGGACTAGCGGAATCACAGATACGCAGTATTTT.

About this clone itself: A read error may account for a junction end that differs from germline. The chain joins TRBV7-8 to TRBJ2-7; 11 nucleotides agree with TRBD2. There are 13 residues in the CDR3. Germline V gene data show CDR1 as SGHVS and CDR2 as FQNEAQ. The CDR3 loop is CASSLAGGNEQYF. The CDR3 nucleotides are TGTGCCAGCAGCCTAGCGGGAGGAAACGAGCAGTACTTC.

The J gene is TRBJ1-1, the V gene TRBV28, with 9 bases matching TRBD1. After removal of 7 bases from V and 4 bases from J, the junction contained 7 bases not matched to a gene. There are 14 residues in the CDR3. Germline V gene sequence: CDR1 MDHEN, CDR2 SYDVKM. This CDR3 is CASTTMTGGTEAFF. DNA of the CDR3: TGTGCCAGCACCACCATGACAGGGGGCACTGAAGCTTTCTTT.

The J gene is TRBJ2-1, the V gene TRBV7-3; D is unresolved. Germline V gives CDR1 SGHTA, CDR2 FQGTGA. The CDR3 consists of 13 residues. The ends were cut back, 5 bases at V and 4 bases at J, with 9 bases in the middle. CDR3 coding DNA: TGTGCCAGCAGCCGCGCCGGGTACAATGAGCAGTTCTTC. It specifies CASSRAGYNEQFF.

In nucleotides, the CDR3 is TGTGCCAGCAACCCGACAGGGGTCGAGCAGTACGTC. Its protein is CASNPTGVEQYV. V usage is TRBV2 and J usage is TRBJ2-7; 8 bases agree with TRBD1. This CDR3 is 12 amino acids long. Germline loops: CDR1 SNHLY, CDR2 FYNNEI. V lost 7 bases and J lost 6; bases outside the gene matches: 5.

This chain links TRBV7-8 with TRBJ2-6; D gene ambiguous. With 3 bases removed from V and 1 base from J, the gap between germline ends came to 7 bases. The V gene's germline CDR1 is SGHVS and CDR2 FQNEAQ. The CDR3 totals 15 residues. In DNA form, the CDR3 reads TGTGCCAGCAGCTTTGGGCCTTCTGGGGCCAACGTCCTGACTTTC. It encodes CASSFGPSGANVLTF.

This chain joins TRBV4-2 and TRBJ2-1; D is perhaps TRBD2 (5 bases). Germline V gene sequence: CDR1 LGHNA, CDR2 YNFKEQ. The CDR3 runs 16 residues. V lost 5 bases and J lost 0, with 14 bases in between. In DNA, the CDR3 is TGTGCCAGCAGCACTCAAACAGAGGGCTCCTACAATGAGCAGTTCTTC. Amino acid sequence: CASSTQTEGSYNEQFF.

The chain combines TRBV9 with TRBJ2-3, with D perhaps TRBD1 (6 bases). V was trimmed by 0 bases and J by 1 base, leaving 6 bases between them. The CDR3 extends over 14 amino acids. Germline V gene data show CDR1 as SGDLS and CDR2 as YYNGEE. CDR3 in DNA: TGTGCCAGCAGCGTAGGACAGGGCACAGATACGCAGTATTTT. Translating it yields CASSVGQGTDTQYF.

This chain links TRBV6-5 with TRBJ2-5; maybe TRBD1 (6 bases). The CDR3 consists of 16 residues. The germline CDR1 and CDR2 sequences are MNHEY and SVGAGI. V dropped 4 bases and J dropped 4 bases, with 19 bases sitting between them. CDR3 protein: CASSSGAHDGRETQYF. For the CDR3, the DNA is TGTGCCAGCAGTTCAGGGGCGCATGATGGGAGAGAGACCCAGTACTTC.

V gene TRBV4-3 combines with J gene TRBJ2-7; D might be TRBD2 (5 bases). This CDR3 spans 13 amino acids. Trimming cost V 0 bases and J 2 bases, with 5 bases left between them. Germline values: CDR1 LGHNA, CDR2 YSLEER. The DNA for the CDR3 is TGCGCCAGCAGCCAAGAGGAGGCCTACGAGCAGTACTTC. Protein sequence: CASSQEEAYEQYF.

The sample holds a few counts of this clone. V gene TRBV11-2 combines with J gene TRBJ2-2; TRBD2 agrees at 10 bases. The CDR3 length is 17 residues. V was pared by 2 bases and J by 6 bases, with 9 bases of the junction left unmatched. The germline gives CDR1 SGHAT, CDR2 FQNNGV. CDR3 in amino acids: CASSLSPQREGSGELFF. The CDR3 DNA reads as TGTGCCAGCAGCTTATCCCCCCAGCGGGAGGGCTCCGGGGAGCTGTTTTTT. The variable domain in full, with the rest retrieved from reference TRBV11-2 and TRBJ2-2, is EAGVAQSPRYKIIEKRQSVAFWCNPISGHATLYWYQQILGQGPKLLIQFQNNGVVDDSQLPKDRFSAERLKGVDSTLKIQPAKLEDSAVYLCASSLSPQREGSGELFFGEGSRLTVL.

This chain uses TRBV11-3 with TRBJ2-1, with 15 positions matching TRBD2. V lost 4 bases to trimming and J lost 7 bases; unmatched junction nucleotides: 5. In germline, CDR1 is SGHNT, CDR2 YENEEA. The CDR3 has 16 amino acids. The CDR3 region has the DNA TGTGCCAGCAGCTCCAGGACTAGCGGGAGGGAAAATGAGCAGTTCTTC. This sequence encodes CASSSRTSGRENEQFF.